The 25 T cell receptor beta chains below were found in one sample sequenced in a study of shared clonotypes between healthy human individuals. Repertoires were generated with immunoSEQ multiplex PCR, while TCRdb's copy carries only in-frame clones and drops some. This table holds some 2,100,000 clones, more than 90% found once. Sequencing was carried out using naive CD4+ T cells sorted from blood. The sample's subset: CD45RA+ positively selected. These receptor sequences come from a man aged 18 to 29 in good health.

The V call is TRBV10-2, the J call TRBJ2-2, with D perhaps matching TRBD2 (6 bases). Germline V lookup: CDR1 WSHSY, CDR2 SAAADI. Trimming cost V 3 bases and J 6 bases, with 11 bases left between them. This CDR3 spans 14 amino acids. The CDR3 DNA is TGCGCCAGCAGTGAAACGGGAGTGGCCGGGGAGCTGTTTTTT. It translates to CASSETGVAGELFF.

As concerns this clone: This CDR3 is also generated by other DNA sequences in the sample. This chain links TRBV4-3 with TRBJ1-3; D unresolved. The CDR3 has 15 residues. CDR1 and CDR2 from the germline V gene are LGHNA and YSLEER. Deletions cut 0 bases from V and 0 bases from J, with 6 bases between. The DNA of the CDR3 is TGCGCCAGCAGCCAAGATCCCAGCTCTGGAAACACCATATATTTT. This codes for CASSQDPSSGNTIYF.

The chain couples TRBV30 to TRBJ1-2, with D possibly matching TRBD1 (5 bases). The CDR3 covers 13 residues. The V gene's germline CDR1 is GTSNPN and CDR2 SVGIG (reference sequence). Trimming stripped 7 bases from V and 5 bases from J, with 17 bases between. The CDR3 DNA reads TGTGCCTTGTCTCCGGGACCGCTGTATGGCTACACCTTC. Its protein is CALSPGPLYGYTF.

This sequence joins TRBV5-4 and TRBJ1-1; tentatively, D is TRBD1 (5 bases). The CDR3 is 16 residues long. Germline V gene lookup returns CDR1 SGHNT and CDR2 YYREEE (reference sequence). V shed 1 base and J shed 5 bases, with 18 bases lying between them. The CDR3: CASSLLGLVGGTEAFF. CDR3 nucleotides: TGTGCCAGCAGCTTGCTAGGGCTGGTGGGGGGGACTGAAGCTTTCTTT.

The chain is built from TRBV11-3 and TRBJ2-1; 10 bases map to TRBD2. With 0 bases clipped from V and 7 bases from J, the junction kept 6 bases outside the gene matches. CDR3 length: 16 residues. Looked up from germline, CDR1 is SGHNT and CDR2 is YENEEA. In nucleotides, the CDR3 is TGTGCCAGCAGCTTAGATTCGGCTAGCGGGGGTAATGAGCAGTTCTTC. As protein: CASSLDSASGGNEQFF.

CDR3 nucleotide sequence: TGTGCTAGTGGTTTGCGGGTGGGGGGATCCTACGAGCAGTACTTC. Protein product: CASGLRVGGSYEQYF. The V and J genes are TRBV12-5 and TRBJ2-7, with TRBD2 as a possible D gene (6 bases). The CDR3 loop spans 15 amino acids. Trimming took 2 bases from V and 1 from J, leaving 12 bases between them. From germline, CDR1 is LGHNT and CDR2 FRNRAP.

This rearrangement joins TRBV6-6 to TRBJ1-2, with TRBD1 as a possible D gene (6 bases). This CDR3 comprises 15 residues. CDR1 is MNHNY, CDR2 SVGAGI, per germline (reference sequence). V was pared by 6 bases and J by 1 base, with 15 bases between. The CDR3 DNA sequence: TGTGCCAGCAGGAGACAGGCAGACGGTAACTATGGCTACACCTTC. Translating gives CASRRQADGNYGYTF.

CDR3: CASSLGSQFF. DNA for the CDR3: TGTGCCAGCAGCTTGGGGTCTCAGTTCTTC. This chain joins TRBV11-2 and TRBJ2-1; D unclear. Germline values: CDR1 SGHAT, CDR2 FQNNGV. Trimming cost V 3 bases and J 13 bases, with 7 bases left between them. The CDR3 runs 10 residues.

In regard to this clone: The sample contains more than one DNA sequence encoding this CDR3. V is TRBV19 and J is TRBJ1-6, with 8 bases fitting TRBD1. The trim removed 5 bases at V and 0 bases at J, leaving 6 bases unmatched. CDR3 size: 17 residues. The germline gives CDR1 LNHDA, CDR2 SQIVND (reference sequence). The CDR3 is CASSPRQGSSYNSPLHF. The CDR3, as DNA: TGTGCCAGTAGTCCTCGACAGGGGAGCTCCTATAATTCACCCCTCCACTTT.

With respect to this clone: Within the sample, other DNA sequences also encode this same CDR3. The CDR3 reads CASTRGLSGNTIYF. CDR3 nucleotide sequence: TGTGCCAGCACCAGGGGCCTCTCTGGAAACACCATATATTTT. The gene calls are TRBV28 and TRBJ1-3; possible D gene TRBD1, 6 bases. The CDR3 sequence is 14 residues long. Per germline, CDR1 MDHEN and CDR2 SYDVKM. The V gene lost 7 bases and the J gene lost 0 bases, with 10 bases spanning the gap.

V gene TRBV11-2 combines with J gene TRBJ2-7; either TRBD1 or TRBD2 may supply D (5 bases each). Germline CDR1 and CDR2: SGHAT and FQNNGV. Trimming pared 4 bases from V and 13 bases from J, leaving 17 bases between. The CDR3 extends over 12 amino acids. CDR3 region: CASSSPGLQGYF. In DNA form, the CDR3 reads TGTGCCAGCAGCTCCCCGGGGCTACAAGGATACTTC. The complete variable domain, with remaining parts taken from reference TRBV11-2 and TRBJ2-7, reads EAGVAQSPRYKIIEKRQSVAFWCNPISGHATLYWYQQILGQGPKLLIQFQNNGVVDDSQLPKDRFSAERLKGVDSTLKIQPAKLEDSAVYLCASSSPGLQGYFGPGTRLTVT.

The chain is built from TRBV27 and TRBJ1-2; TRBD1 agrees at 7 bases. J gave up 4 bases and V 5 bases, and 7 bases lay outside the gene matches. The CDR3 is 14 residues long. Germline assignment: CDR1 MNHEY and CDR2 SMNVEV (reference sequence). CDR3 sequence reads: CASSPQTGSYGYTF. The CDR3 DNA follows: TGTGCCAGCAGTCCACAGACAGGGAGCTATGGCTACACCTTC.

The chain combines TRBV19 with TRBJ2-7; 12 nucleotides align to TRBD1. Looked up from germline, CDR1 is LNHDA and CDR2 is SQIVND (reference sequence). The CDR3 has 12 amino acids. Losses at the gene ends were 8 bases for V and 5 bases for J; bases not matched to a gene: 1. The CDR3 spells CASGTGGDEQYF. CDR3 coding DNA: TGTGCCAGTGGGACAGGGGGCGACGAGCAGTACTTC.

This chain links TRBV2 with TRBJ2-1; D may be TRBD1 (6 bases). Trimming stripped 6 bases from V and 9 bases from J, with 12 bases between. CDR1 is SNHLY, CDR2 FYNNEI, per germline. The CDR3 consists of 12 residues. The CDR3 reads CASRQGGSEQFF. For the CDR3, the DNA is TGTGCCAGCAGACAAGGGGGATCTGAGCAGTTCTTC.

The chain recombines TRBV19 with TRBJ2-7; the D is unclear. V lost 0 bases to trimming and J lost 7 bases, with 7 bases between them. In germline, CDR1 is LNHDA, CDR2 SQIVND (reference sequence). This CDR3 is built from 12 residues. The CDR3 nucleotides read TGTGCCAGTAGTATAGATCCCCTTGAGCAGTACTTC. This codes for CASSIDPLEQYF.

Comments on this clone: This same CDR3 is encoded by further DNA sequences in the sample. The V gene is TRBV11-2, the J gene TRBJ2-3; 11 bases line up with TRBD2. V was clipped by 2 bases and J by 0 bases; unmatched bases: 1. CDR3 size: 16 residues. CDR1 and CDR2 from the germline V gene are SGHAT and FQNNGV. CDR3: CASSLSSGRSTDTQYF. The CDR3 nucleotides read TGTGCCAGCAGCTTATCTAGCGGGAGGAGCACAGATACGCAGTATTTT.

The chain's CDR3 is CASGLGDGSSSKNIQYF. CDR3 in DNA: TGTGCTAGTGGTTTGGGGGACGGATCCTCTTCCAAAAACATTCAGTACTTC. The J gene is TRBJ2-4, the V gene TRBV12-5; D may match TRBD1 or TRBD2 (5 bases each). Germline CDR1 reads LGHNT; CDR2 reads FRNRAP. The V gene lost 1 base and the J gene lost 2 bases, with 15 bases spanning the gap. This CDR3 has 17 residues.

This clone has only one observation. V is TRBV5-4 and J is TRBJ2-7, with 9 positions matching TRBD2. Germline V gene data show CDR1 as SGHNT and CDR2 as YYREEE (reference sequence). The trim removed 3 bases at V and 4 bases at J, leaving 11 bases unmatched. The CDR3 is 16 amino acids. For the CDR3, the DNA is TGTGCCAGCAGCTCGGCCGGTAGCGGGAGATGGTACGAGCAGTACTTC. As protein: CASSSAGSGRWYEQYF.

The gene calls are TRBV7-2 and TRBJ2-7, with TRBD1 identical over 9 bases. With 4 bases clipped from V and 3 bases from J, the junction kept 10 bases outside the gene matches. The CDR3 is 16 amino acids. Germline V gene lookup returns CDR1 SGHTA and CDR2 FQGNSA. The CDR3 nucleotides are TGTGCCAGCAGCTCGAAGGACAGGGGTTCGTTCTACGAGCAGTACTTC. Encoded protein: CASSSKDRGSFYEQYF. Filled out from reference TRBV7-2 and TRBJ2-7, the complete variable domain reads GAGVSQSPSNKVTEKGKDVELRCDPISGHTALYWYRQSLGQGLEFLIYFQGNSAPDKSGLPSDRFSAERTGGSVSTLTIQRTQQEDSAVYLCASSSKDRGSFYEQYFGPGTRLTVT.

This rearrangement joins TRBV6-5 to TRBJ2-6; D remains ambiguous. The CDR3 extends over 15 amino acids. Germline values: CDR1 MNHEY, CDR2 SVGAGI. Trimming removed 6 bases at V and 2 bases at J, with 11 bases between. CDR3 sequence (DNA): TGTGCCAGCAGCCCCGGGTCGGCTGGGGCCAACGTCCTGACTTTC. Protein product: CASSPGSAGANVLTF.

V and J are TRBV20-1 and TRBJ2-3, with D possibly being TRBD2 (5 bases). CDR1 and CDR2 (germline): DFQATT, SNEGSKA (reference sequence). There are 11 residues in the CDR3. CDR3 bases: TGCACCCCACGCCGGGAATATACGCAGTATTTT. It is translated as CTPRREYTQYF.

Turning to this clone: Other nucleotide sequences in the sample specify the same CDR3. V usage is TRBV20-1 and J usage is TRBJ2-3; D remains unclear. CDR1 is DFQATT and CDR2 is SNEGSKA in the germline V gene (reference sequence). The ends were cut back, 3 bases at V and 3 bases at J, with 4 bases in the middle. This CDR3 has 11 amino acids. The CDR3 coding sequence is TGCAGTGCTAGTGGGACAGATACGCAGTATTTT. Translating it yields CSASGTDTQYF.

Points on this clone: A read error may produce the germline difference seen at one junction end. The chain joins TRBV5-1 to TRBJ1-6; D is uncertain. This CDR3 contains 13 residues. The V gene's germline CDR1 is SGHRS and CDR2 YFSETQ. The CDR3 nucleotides read TGTGCCAGCAGCTTGGCATCCCTGAAACCCCTCCACTTT. Translating gives CASSLASLKPLHF.

The chain couples TRBV19 to TRBJ2-6, with D possibly called TRBD1 or TRBD2 (5 bases each). V lost 1 base, J lost 4 bases, and 20 bases lay in between. The CDR3 covers 19 residues. Germline-derived CDR1 and CDR2 are LNHDA and SQIVND (reference sequence). CDR3: CASSIAPGRKNRGANVLTF. As DNA, the CDR3 is TGTGCCAGTAGTATAGCGCCGGGACGTAAAAACCGAGGGGCCAACGTCCTGACTTTC. Full variable domain (missing parts from reference TRBV19 and TRBJ2-6): DGGITQSPKYLFRKEGQNVTLSCEQNLNHDAMYWYRQDPGQGLRLIYYSQIVNDFQKGDIAEGYSVSREKKESFPLTVTSAQKNPTAFYLCASSIAPGRKNRGANVLTFGAGSRLTVL.

V usage is TRBV29-1 and J usage is TRBJ1-1, with D possibly being TRBD1 (5 bases). Trimming shortened V by 4 bases and J by 5 bases, and 20 bases separated the two germline ends. The CDR3 length is 15 residues. Germline CDR1 and CDR2: SQVTM and ANQGSEA. The CDR3, as DNA: TGCAGCGTTGCAAATAGATGGGGCGGGGAAACTGAAGCTTTCTTT. Translation: CSVANRWGGETEAFF.